This T cell receptor (beta chain) emerged from a study of OX40 agonist ivuxolimab in advanced cancers. In the study overall: The drug used for patients, ivuxolimab, was an agonistic anti-OX40 (CD134) antibody. Points from the study as a whole: Clonal expansion was seen in CD4+ and CD8+ blood T cells by week 6 at 0.1 to 3.0 mg/kg.

The CDR3 runs 15 residues. Trimming cost V 4 bases and J 4 bases, with 17 bases left between them. Per germline, CDR1 SGHVS and CDR2 FQNEAQ. In regard to this clone: The target antigen is unknown.

The protocol was immunoSEQ multiplex PCR, while the TCRdb copy is restricted to in-frame clones and leaves out a portion. This sample has 70,000 to 95,000 clones, with 90% found just once. Autoimmune disease history or systemic immunosuppression barred patients. Samples of blood were obtained at baseline, on cycle 4 day 1, and on cycle 7 day 1. This clonotype originated in an adult with an advanced solid tumor such as melanoma, head and neck, liver or kidney cancer. Sequenced material: CD4+ or CD8+ T cells sorted from blood, taken in a trial of the OX40 agonist ivuxolimab. This chain joins TRBV7-8 and TRBJ2-7; tentatively, D is TRBD1 or TRBD2 (5 bases each). CDR3 nucleotides: TGTGCCAGCAGCTCCTGGCAGGGAGCACCTTACGAGCAGTACTTC. Protein product: CASSSWQGAPYEQYF.